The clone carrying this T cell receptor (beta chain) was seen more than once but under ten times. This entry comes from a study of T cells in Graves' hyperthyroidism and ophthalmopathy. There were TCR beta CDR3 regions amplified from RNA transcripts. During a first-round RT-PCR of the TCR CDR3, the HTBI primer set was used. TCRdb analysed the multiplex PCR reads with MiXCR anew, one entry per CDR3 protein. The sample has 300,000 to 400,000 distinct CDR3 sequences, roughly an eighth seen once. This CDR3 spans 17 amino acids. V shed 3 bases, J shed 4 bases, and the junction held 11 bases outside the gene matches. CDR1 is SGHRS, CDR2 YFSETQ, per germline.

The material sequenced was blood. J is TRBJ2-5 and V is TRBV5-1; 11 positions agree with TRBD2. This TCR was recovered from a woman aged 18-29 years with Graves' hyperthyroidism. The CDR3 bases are TGCGCCAGCAGCTCGGGGGCTAGCGGGGGGCTCGCAGAGACCCAGTACTTC. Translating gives CASSSGASGGLAETQYF.